The 3 T cell receptor beta chains given below trace back to one sample, sequenced in a study of CD8+ T cells in alopecia areata. TCR sequencing used cDNA made by reverse transcription of extracted RNA. The table came from immunoSEQ multiplex PCR; TCRdb's copy has only in-frame clones and leaves some out. The table has 150,000 to 200,000 clones, 50% to 60% seen once. As to treatment: oral pan-JAK inhibitor, 5-10 mg twice daily. Sequencing used CD4+ T cells sorted from blood, obtained at week 4, from a patient treated with tofacitinib. The receptors stem from a human donor with alopecia areata.

This clone was counted between two and nine times. The rearrangement links TRBV27 to TRBJ1-6, with D possibly TRBD1 on 5 matching bases. The germline V gene encodes CDR1 MNHEY and CDR2 SMNVEV (reference sequence). The V and J ends lost 2 bases and 10 bases respectively, with 15 bases between them. The CDR3 sequence is 15 residues long. This CDR3 reads CASSLRGRDGSPLHF. Written as DNA, the CDR3 is TGTGCCAGCAGTTTACGGGGGAGAGATGGATCACCCCTCCACTTT.

This clone was detected a few times. The chain is built from TRBV28 and TRBJ2-3, with D possibly matching TRBD1 (7 bases). V lost 2 bases and J 1 base, leaving 16 bases between the germline ends. The germline V gene encodes CDR1 MDHEN and CDR2 SYDVKM. The CDR3 extends over 17 amino acids. DNA of the CDR3: TGTGCCAGCAGTTTAACGGAGGGGGCGGAGGGCACAGATACGCAGTATTTT. Protein: CASSLTEGAEGTDTQYF.

The chain links TRBV11-2 to TRBJ2-3, with 9 bases lining up with TRBD2. CDR3 length equals 15 residues. Germline values: CDR1 SGHAT, CDR2 FQNNGV. Germline trimming cut 4 bases from V and 6 bases from J; bases unmatched to any gene: 8. As DNA, the CDR3 is TGTGCCAGCAGCTACCTGGGCGGGGGGGCGGATACGCAGTATTTT. Translating it yields CASSYLGGGADTQYF.